One and the same sample provided the 5 T cell receptor beta chains below, sequenced in a study of OX40 agonist ivuxolimab in advanced cancers. The assay was immunoSEQ multiplex PCR, and TCRdb's table has in-frame clones only and misses some. The table shows 84,000 or so clones, with 85% to 95% occurring only once. Material: CD4+ or CD8+ T cells sorted from blood, obtained in a trial of the OX40 agonist ivuxolimab. These receptors were collected from an adult with an advanced solid tumor such as melanoma, head and neck, liver or kidney cancer.

V usage is TRBV19 and J usage is TRBJ1-1; no firm D call. Per the germline V gene, CDR1 is LNHDA and CDR2 is SQIVND (reference sequence). The CDR3 is made up of 17 amino acids. V was pared by 1 base and J by 0 bases, with 15 bases between. The CDR3 DNA reads as TGTGCCAGTAGTATAGGGCGATTGGGTCACATGAACACTGAAGCTTTCTTT. This encodes CASSIGRLGHMNTEAFF.

The chain couples TRBV10-1 to TRBJ2-1; TRBD2 matches at 10 bases. V lost 6 bases to trimming and J lost 4 bases; unmatched junction nucleotides: 3. Per the germline V gene, CDR1 is WNHNN and CDR2 is SYGVQD (reference sequence). This CDR3 has 14 residues. The CDR3 protein is CASSPAGGYNEQFF. CDR3 bases: TGCGCCAGCAGCCCAGCGGGGGGGTACAATGAGCAGTTCTTC.

The chain carries TRBV5-4 and TRBJ1-2; maybe TRBD1 (6 bases). The CDR3 is 15 residues long. The V end was cut by 0 bases, the J end by 4 bases, with 13 bases between. Germline V gene sequence: CDR1 SGHNT, CDR2 YYREEE (reference sequence). The CDR3 is CASSLALQGTYGYTF. The CDR3 DNA reads TGTGCCAGCAGCTTGGCCCTTCAGGGGACCTATGGCTACACCTTC.

The rearrangement uses TRBV10-1 and TRBJ2-1; no definite D call. V was shortened by 7 bases and J by 5 bases, with 12 bases between the two germline ends. Germline values: CDR1 WNHNN, CDR2 SYGVQD (reference sequence). The CDR3 has 13 residues. CDR3 sequence (DNA): TGCGCCAGCAATTGGACGGTAAACAATGAGCAGTTCTTC. It translates to CASNWTVNNEQFF.

The chain joins TRBV9 to TRBJ2-2; tentative D call: TRBD1 (6 bases). V dropped 0 bases and J dropped 1 base, with 7 bases sitting between them. The germline gives CDR1 SGDLS, CDR2 YYNGEE. The CDR3 spans 15 residues. As DNA, the CDR3 is TGTGCCAGCAGCGTAGAGACAGGGAACACCGGGGAGCTGTTTTTT. Amino acid sequence: CASSVETGNTGELFF.